This T cell receptor (beta chain) was observed in a study of blood T cells in healthy people across ages. Notes on the study in general: Diversity of TCR beta correlated strongly with naive T cell percentage.

On this clonotype: The antigen remains undetermined.

Then a second PCR, running about 6 to 12 cycles, was carried out with a sample-barcoded 5' primer and a J-beta primer mix. TCRdb processed the 5' RACE reads anew with MiXCR; each CDR3 protein has one entry. Found here are 700,000 to 850,000 distinct CDR3 sequences, about 34% of them singletons; the top ten hold under 15%. There are 12 residues in the CDR3. Germline CDR1 and CDR2: ENHRY and SYGVKD. V was pared by 10 bases and J by 3 bases, with 13 bases between. Healthy Caucasians from Russia aged roughly 6 to 95 served as donors. The amount of total RNA extracted per sample was at least 5.5 micrograms.

The material sequenced was blood. The V gene is TRBV10-3, the J gene TRBJ2-7, with D possibly TRBD1 on 5 matching bases. The sequence was obtained from a man between 18 and 29 years old in good health. In nucleotides, the CDR3 is TGTGCCACGGGCAGGGATTACTACGAGCAGTACTTC. Its protein product is CATGRDYYEQYF.